The 32 T cell receptor beta chains presented below share a single source sample, sequenced in a study of blood T cell repertoires in COVID-19. The table came from immunoSEQ multiplex PCR; TCRdb's copy has only in-frame clones and leaves some out. This sample has about 120,000 clones, with about nine tenths found just once. The source material was peripheral blood. All receptors come from a man in his forties or fifties with active COVID-19.

This rearrangement joins TRBV30 to TRBJ1-2; TRBD1 agrees at 7 bases. The germline V gene has CDR1 GTSNPN and CDR2 SVGIG (reference sequence). The junction had 12 bases not matched to a gene; V was cut back by 5 bases and J by 3 bases. This CDR3 has 15 residues. The CDR3 DNA is TGTGCCTGGTACCACAGGGGCCGCTCCGACTATGGCTACACCTTC. Translating it yields CAWYHRGRSDYGYTF.

The J gene is TRBJ2-5, the V gene TRBV27; 7 bases are shared with TRBD1. The germline CDR1 and CDR2 sequences are MNHEY and SMNVEV (reference sequence). V was clipped by 8 bases and J by 1 base; unmatched bases: 19. This CDR3 region has 18 residues. The CDR3, as DNA: TGTGCCAGCGGTCGACCCGAGGGGGCCTCCCTAATCCAAGAGACCCAGTACTTC. This translates into CASGRPEGASLIQETQYF.

This chain joins TRBV12-3 or TRBV12-4 and TRBJ2-1, with D possibly matching TRBD2 (6 bases). The V and J ends lost 6 bases and 4 bases respectively, with 7 bases between them. The CDR3 runs 12 residues. CDR3 nucleotide sequence: TGTGCCAGCAGCCGGGGGTACAATGAGCAGTTCTTC. Protein sequence: CASSRGYNEQFF.

The chain carries TRBV9 and TRBJ2-2; 7 bases agree with TRBD1. The CDR3 is 17 amino acids. V lost 0 bases to trimming and J lost 0 bases; unmatched junction nucleotides: 5. The germline V gene has CDR1 SGDLS and CDR2 YYNGEE. The CDR3 loop is CASSVGTGRANTGELFF. CDR3 sequence (DNA): TGTGCCAGCAGCGTAGGGACAGGACGAGCGAACACCGGGGAGCTGTTTTTT.

The chain is built from TRBV6-5 and TRBJ1-2; the match to TRBD1 covers 9 bases. The CDR3 covers 15 residues. V lost 5 bases, J lost 6 bases, and 10 bases stayed unmatched. Germline V gene data show CDR1 as MNHEY and CDR2 as SVGAGI. CDR3 region: CASSPRDRVRNGYTF. Written as DNA, the CDR3 is TGTGCCAGCAGTCCCCGGGACAGGGTTCGAAATGGCTACACCTTC.

This clone has just one count. This chain uses TRBV6-5 with TRBJ2-1, with 8 bases that match TRBD2. In germline, CDR1 is MNHEY, CDR2 SVGAGI. The trim removed 6 bases at V and 10 bases at J, leaving 8 bases unmatched. CDR3 length equals 13 residues. The CDR3 sequence: CASSNGLAREQFF. For the CDR3, the DNA is TGTGCCAGCAGCAACGGACTAGCCCGAGAGCAGTTCTTC.

J is TRBJ1-6 and V is TRBV28; a weak D match, TRBD1 (5 bases). V shed 2 bases and J shed 10 bases, with 6 bases lying between them. Germline CDR1 is MDHEN and CDR2 is SYDVKM. The CDR3 runs to 12 residues. As DNA, the CDR3 is TGTGCCAGCAGTTTAGACAGCTCACCCCTCCACTTT. Translated: CASSLDSSPLHF. The full variable domain, rest sourced from reference TRBV28 and TRBJ1-6, is DVKVTQSSRYLVKRTGEKVFLECVQDMDHENMFWYRQDPGLGLRLIYFSYDVKMKEKGDIPEGYSVSREKKERFSLILESASTNQTSMYLCASSLDSSPLHFGNGTRLTVT.

This chain connects TRBV6-5 to TRBJ2-6, with a tentative D call TRBD1 (5 bases). Deletions cut 2 bases from V and 0 bases from J, with 5 bases between. Germline loops: CDR1 MNHEY, CDR2 SVGAGI. The CDR3 runs 15 residues. CDR3 DNA: TGTGCCAGCAGTTACCAGGGCTCTGGGGCCAACGTCCTGACTTTC. Its protein is CASSYQGSGANVLTF.

CDR3 bases: TGTGCCAGCAGCCCCCAACAACAGGGGACAGGGGCCAACGTCCTGACTTTC. It encodes CASSPQQQGTGANVLTF. This chain connects TRBV7-2 to TRBJ2-6; TRBD1 aligns across 7 bases. V lost 5 bases to trimming and J lost 4 bases; unmatched junction nucleotides: 11. Germline V CDR1 and CDR2: SGHTA, FQGNSA. The CDR3 sequence is 17 residues long.

The genes are TRBV27 and TRBJ2-1; unclear D gene. The CDR3 extends over 14 amino acids. The germline V gene encodes CDR1 MNHEY and CDR2 SMNVEV (reference sequence). V shed 8 bases and J shed 6 bases, with 17 bases lying between them. The CDR3, as DNA: TGTGCCAGCTCGACGAGGCCGAATATCAATGAGCAGTTCTTC. Its translation is CASSTRPNINEQFF.

The rearrangement links TRBV11-2 to TRBJ2-1, with 14 bases identical to TRBD2. This CDR3 is built from 15 residues. CDR1 SGHAT and CDR2 FQNNGV come from the germline V gene. With V trimmed by 6 bases and J by 6 bases, 4 bases remained unmatched. The CDR3 DNA sequence: TGTGCCAGCAGGCAGACTAGCGGGAGGGCCAATGAGCAGTTCTTC. Translating it yields CASRQTSGRANEQFF.

J is TRBJ1-1 and V is TRBV6-5; a weak D match, TRBD1 (6 bases). Germline V gene lookup returns CDR1 MNHEY and CDR2 SVGAGI. The CDR3 totals 15 residues. V lost 7 bases and J lost 1, with 16 bases in between. CDR3 loop: CASIRGGHQNTEAFF. The CDR3 nucleotides are TGTGCCAGCATCCGAGGGGGACATCAGAACACTGAAGCTTTCTTT.

This sequence joins TRBV3-1 (or the pseudogene TRBV3-2) and TRBJ2-7, with TRBD1 as a possible D gene (5 bases). The V and J ends lost 5 bases and 0 bases respectively, with 11 bases between them. The germline CDR1 and CDR2 sequences are LGHDT and YNNKEL (reference sequence). The CDR3 length is 14 residues. The CDR3 bases are TGTGCCAGCAGCGCGATGGACAACTCCTACGAGCAGTACTTC. Translating gives CASSAMDNSYEQYF.

The gene calls are TRBV27 and TRBJ1-6; 10 bases match TRBD1. Trimming removed 6 bases from V and 9 bases from J; junction bases left unmatched: 5. Germline V lookup: CDR1 MNHEY, CDR2 SMNVEV (reference sequence). The CDR3 loop spans 14 amino acids. The CDR3 region is CASRGTGAFSPLHF. The CDR3 region has the DNA TGTGCCAGCAGGGGGACAGGGGCTTTTTCACCCCTCCACTTT.

This clone was counted once. Here the CDR3 DNA reads TGTGCCAGCAGCCTCGGAGACCTGGAGGCTAATGAAAAACTGTTTTTT. Amino acid sequence: CASSLGDLEANEKLFF. This chain connects TRBV4-2 to TRBJ1-4, with unresolved D. The V end was cut by 4 bases, the J end by 3 bases, with 15 bases between. Germline loops: CDR1 LGHNA, CDR2 YNFKEQ. This CDR3 region has 16 residues.

The chain couples TRBV18 to TRBJ1-1; 9 positions agree with TRBD1. Germline V lookup: CDR1 KGHSH, CDR2 LQKENI. The CDR3 length is 15 residues. Trimming at V came to 1 base and at J to 1 base, leaving 1 base not matched to a gene. In DNA form, the CDR3 reads TGTGCCAGCTCACCACAACAGGGGGCGAACACTGAAGCTTTCTTT. Its protein product is CASSPQQGANTEAFF.

The rearrangement links TRBV29-1 to TRBJ1-1; no clear D gene. Trimming cost V 3 bases and J 1 base, with 9 bases left between them. The germline V gene encodes CDR1 SQVTM and CDR2 ANQGSEA. The CDR3 extends over 13 amino acids. For the CDR3, the DNA is TGCAGCGTTGATGACGAGGGGAACACTGAAGCTTTCTTT. Amino acids: CSVDDEGNTEAFF.

The chain carries TRBV7-9 and TRBJ1-5, with TRBD1 matching 10 bases. The CDR3 extends over 14 amino acids. J lost 7 bases, V lost 5 bases, and 5 bases had no gene match. CDR1 is SEHNR, CDR2 FQNEAQ, per germline (reference sequence). As DNA, the CDR3 is TGTGCCAGCAGCCCGGGACAGGGGAGCCAGCCCCAGCATTTT. This sequence encodes CASSPGQGSQPQHF. The full variable domain, its missing parts supplied by reference TRBV7-9 and TRBJ1-5, is DTGVSQNPRHKITKRGQNVTFRCDPISEHNRLYWYRQTLGQGPEFLTYFQNEAQLEKSRLLSDRFSAERPKGSFSTLEIQRTEQGDSAMYLCASSPGQGSQPQHFGDGTRLSIL.

This clone has just one count. The V call is TRBV10-3, the J call TRBJ2-3, with a tentative D call TRBD2 (5 bases). This CDR3 spans 13 amino acids. Trimming shortened V by 4 bases and J by 6 bases, and 11 bases separated the two germline ends. Germline V CDR1 and CDR2: ENHRY, SYGVKD. Written as DNA, the CDR3 is TGTGCCATCAGTGCTAAGGAGGTGGATACGCAGTATTTT. Its translation is CAISAKEVDTQYF.

The gene calls are TRBV5-1 and TRBJ2-1; 8 positions agree with TRBD2. Germline trimming cut 4 bases from V and 0 bases from J; bases unmatched to any gene: 3. This CDR3 spans 15 amino acids. Per the germline V gene, CDR1 is SGHRS and CDR2 is YFSETQ. The CDR3 here is CASSIGTSSYNEQFF. The CDR3 nucleotides read TGCGCCAGCAGCATCGGGACTAGCTCCTACAATGAGCAGTTCTTC.

The chain uses TRBV28 and TRBJ1-2; 9 bases fit TRBD1. This CDR3 has 15 amino acids. V was pared by 4 bases and J by 5 bases, with 8 bases of the junction left unmatched. Germline V lookup: CDR1 MDHEN, CDR2 SYDVKM. CDR3 nucleotides: TGTGCCAGCAGTTCCCTCCGGGACAGGGTATATGGCTACACCTTC. Translating it yields CASSSLRDRVYGYTF.

The genes are TRBV21-1 and TRBJ1-3; the table's D call, TRBD1, has no DNA check behind it. TRBV21-1 is annotated as a pseudogene. This CDR3 spans 19 amino acids. CDR3 nucleotides: TGTGCCAGCAGCACCCGCGGGACAGGGGACGCAGGGGCGGGAAACACCATATATTTT. Its translation: CASSTRGTGDAGAGNTIYF.

The rearrangement joins TRBV18 to TRBJ2-1; 7 bases line up with TRBD2. Germline CDR1 and CDR2: KGHSH and LQKENI. Trimming removed 0 bases from V and 2 bases from J; junction bases left unmatched: 7. There are 17 residues in the CDR3. CDR3 loop: CASSPPLADPTYNEQFF. In DNA, the CDR3 is TGTGCCAGCTCACCACCGCTAGCGGATCCTACCTACAATGAGCAGTTCTTC. Looking up the rest from reference TRBV18 and TRBJ2-1 gives the full variable domain: NAGVMQNPRHLVRRRGQEARLRCSPMKGHSHVYWYRQLPEEGLKFMVYLQKENIIDESGMPKERFSAEFPKEGPSILRIQQVVRGDSAAYFCASSPPLADPTYNEQFFGPGTRLTVL.

The genes are TRBV11-2 and TRBJ2-5; D remains unclear. Trimming left V 1 base short and J 2 bases short, with 14 bases between. Germline values: CDR1 SGHAT, CDR2 FQNNGV. The CDR3 extends over 16 amino acids. This CDR3 is CASSLGGSGLQETQYF. The CDR3 region has the DNA TGTGCCAGCAGCTTAGGTGGCTCGGGTTTACAAGAGACCCAGTACTTC.

For the CDR3, the DNA is TGTGCCAGCAGAATACAGGGGAGTGAGCAGTTCTTC. Protein sequence: CASRIQGSEQFF. This rearrangement joins TRBV2 to TRBJ2-1; 7 bases are shared with TRBD1. The CDR3 sequence is 12 residues long. Per germline, CDR1 SNHLY and CDR2 FYNNEI. V lost 6 bases and J lost 9; bases outside the gene matches: 5.

This chain connects TRBV5-1 to TRBJ1-2; the match to TRBD1 covers 11 bases. This CDR3 region has 15 residues. CDR1 and CDR2 (germline): SGHRS, YFSETQ. Germline trimming cut 2 bases from V and 1 base from J; bases unmatched to any gene: 1. CDR3 sequence: CASSLGTGGNYGYTF. The CDR3 bases are TGCGCCAGCAGCTTAGGGACAGGGGGTAACTATGGCTACACCTTC.

This clone showed up just once. Its ends do not fully match the called genes, so a read error is possible. V and J are TRBV6-5 and TRBJ2-7, with TRBD2 matching over 7 bases. Per the germline V gene, CDR1 is MNHEY and CDR2 is SVGAGI. This CDR3 spans 11 amino acids. The DNA of the CDR3 is TGTGCCAGCAGTCAGGGACTAATTATACATTTC. Protein: CASSQGLIIHF.

The chain uses TRBV24-1 and TRBJ2-1; 8 positions match TRBD2. Germline CDR1 KGHDR, CDR2 SFDVKD. J gave up 0 bases and V 3 bases, and 3 bases lay outside the gene matches. The CDR3 has 16 amino acids. The CDR3 loop reads CATSDRGGSSYNEQFF. The CDR3 region has the DNA TGTGCCACCAGTGATCGCGGGGGGAGCTCCTACAATGAGCAGTTCTTC.

The chain has TRBV14 and TRBJ2-3, with 9 bases that match TRBD1. CDR1 is SGHDN, CDR2 FVKESK, per germline. The CDR3 consists of 16 residues. V trimming: 4 bases; J trimming: 4 bases; junction bases outside the gene matches: 9. DNA of the CDR3: TGTGCCAGCAGCCGACGGACAGGGGCGGGGTCAGATACGCAGTATTTT. As protein: CASSRRTGAGSDTQYF.

J is TRBJ1-1 and V is TRBV11-3; the D gene is possibly TRBD1 (6 bases). Germline CDR1 reads SGHNT; CDR2 reads YENEEA. V lost 5 bases and J 4 bases, leaving 17 bases between the germline ends. CDR3 size: 15 residues. The CDR3 DNA is TGTGCCAGCAGCCCACGACAGGCCCAGGGCACTGAAGCTTTCTTT. Translated: CASSPRQAQGTEAFF.

This chain uses TRBV10-3 with TRBJ2-3, with 9 bases identical to TRBD2. The CDR3 covers 16 residues. Germline V lookup: CDR1 ENHRY, CDR2 SYGVKD. V was clipped by 3 bases and J by 1 base; unmatched bases: 5. The CDR3 loop reads CAISDRGGGGTDTQYF. DNA for the CDR3: TGTGCCATCAGTGATCGCGGCGGGGGGGGCACAGATACGCAGTATTTT.

V and J are TRBV30 and TRBJ2-1; perhaps TRBD1 as D (6 bases). Germline lookup yields CDR1 GTSNPN and CDR2 SVGIG (reference sequence). V gave up 4 bases and J gave up 10 bases, with 8 bases separating them. The CDR3 totals 10 residues. The CDR3 sequence is CAWTGTEQFF. CDR3 DNA: TGTGCCTGGACAGGGACAGAGCAGTTCTTC.